This TCR beta chain was obtained from a study of cytomegalovirus exposure and HLA in healthy donors. CDR1 is SGHDT, CDR2 YYEEEE, per germline. Losses at the gene ends were 2 bases for V and 8 bases for J; bases not matched to a gene: 7. The CDR3 covers 15 residues. On this clone: Its target is not known.

Use of 60 Vbeta and 13 Jbeta primers characterized the PCR. Generated by immunoSEQ multiplex PCR, the TCRdb table keeps only in-frame clones and is missing some. Altogether some 200,000 clones are present, 70% to 85% being singletons, with the ten largest covering about 0.1%. Findings of the study overall: Earlier results showed most TCR beta V segments being productive about 87% or about 30% of the time. Associated with cytomegalovirus, according to the listing, were fewer than 200 TCR beta chains.

This receptor was identified in a boy younger than 10 in good health and CMV-seronegative. The chain carries TRBV5-6 and TRBJ1-6, with 7 bases lining up with TRBD1. Input material: PBMCs. CDR3: CASSFPGTAYSPLHF. Written as DNA, the CDR3 is TGTGCCAGCAGCTTTCCCGGGACAGCCTATTCACCCCTCCACTTT.